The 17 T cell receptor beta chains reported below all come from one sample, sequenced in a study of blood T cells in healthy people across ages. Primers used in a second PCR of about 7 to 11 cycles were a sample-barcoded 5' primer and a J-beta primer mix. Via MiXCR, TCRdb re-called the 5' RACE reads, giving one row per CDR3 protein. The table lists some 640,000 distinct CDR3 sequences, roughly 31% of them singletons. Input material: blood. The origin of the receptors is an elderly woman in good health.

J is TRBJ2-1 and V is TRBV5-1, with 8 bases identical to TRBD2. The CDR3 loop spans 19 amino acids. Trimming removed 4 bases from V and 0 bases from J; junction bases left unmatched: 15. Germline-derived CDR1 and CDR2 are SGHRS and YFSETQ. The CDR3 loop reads CASSPVGSGGSPSYNEQFF. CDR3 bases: TGCGCCAGCAGCCCCGTTGGGAGCGGGGGATCCCCCTCCTACAATGAGCAGTTCTTC. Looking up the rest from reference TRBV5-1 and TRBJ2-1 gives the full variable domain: KAGVTQTPRYLIKTRGQQVTLSCSPISGHRSVSWYQQTPGQGLQFLFEYFSETQRNKGNFPGRFSGRQFSNSRSEMNVSTLELGDSALYLCASSPVGSGGSPSYNEQFFGPGTRLTVL.

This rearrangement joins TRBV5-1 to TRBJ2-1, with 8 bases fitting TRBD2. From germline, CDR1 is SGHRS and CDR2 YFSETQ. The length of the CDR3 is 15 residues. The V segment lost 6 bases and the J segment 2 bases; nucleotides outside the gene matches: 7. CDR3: CASTFGGGPYNEQFF. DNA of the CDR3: TGCGCCAGCACGTTCGGGGGGGGGCCCTACAATGAGCAGTTCTTC.

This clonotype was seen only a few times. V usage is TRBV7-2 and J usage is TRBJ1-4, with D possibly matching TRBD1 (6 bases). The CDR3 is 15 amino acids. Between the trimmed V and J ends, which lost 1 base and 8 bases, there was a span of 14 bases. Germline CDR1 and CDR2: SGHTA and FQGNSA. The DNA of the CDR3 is TGTGCCAGCAGCTTAGATGGGGGGGGCAACGAAAAACTGTTTTTT. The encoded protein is CASSLDGGGNEKLFF.

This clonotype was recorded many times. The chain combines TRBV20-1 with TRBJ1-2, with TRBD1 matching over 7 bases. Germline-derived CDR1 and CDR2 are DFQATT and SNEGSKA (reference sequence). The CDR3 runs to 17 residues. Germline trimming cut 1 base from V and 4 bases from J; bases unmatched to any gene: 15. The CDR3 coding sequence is TGCAGTGCTAGAGCCCGAATGGGGCAGGGGGGGATCTATGGCTACACCTTC. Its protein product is CSARARMGQGGIYGYTF.

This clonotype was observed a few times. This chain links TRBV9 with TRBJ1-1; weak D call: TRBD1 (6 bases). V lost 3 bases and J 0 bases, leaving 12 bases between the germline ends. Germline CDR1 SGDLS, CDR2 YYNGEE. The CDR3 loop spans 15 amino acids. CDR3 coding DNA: TGTGCCAGCAGCGAGACAGGCGTCTTGAACACTGAAGCTTTCTTT. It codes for CASSETGVLNTEAFF.

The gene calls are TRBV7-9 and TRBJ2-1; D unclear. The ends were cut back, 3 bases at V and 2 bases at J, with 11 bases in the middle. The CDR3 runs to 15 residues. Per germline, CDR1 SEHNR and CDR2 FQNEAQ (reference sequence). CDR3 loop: CASSFKALPYNEQFF. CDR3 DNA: TGTGCCAGCAGCTTCAAGGCACTTCCCTACAATGAGCAGTTCTTC. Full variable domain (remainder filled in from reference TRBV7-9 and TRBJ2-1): DTGVSQNPRHKITKRGQNVTFRCDPISEHNRLYWYRQTLGQGPEFLTYFQNEAQLEKSRLLSDRFSAERPKGSFSTLEIQRTEQGDSAMYLCASSFKALPYNEQFFGPGTRLTVL.

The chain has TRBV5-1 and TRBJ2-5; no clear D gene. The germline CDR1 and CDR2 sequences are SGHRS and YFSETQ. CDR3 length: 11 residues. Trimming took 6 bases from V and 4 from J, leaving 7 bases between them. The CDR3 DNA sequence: TGCGCCAGCAAACAGTTAGAGACCCAGTACTTC. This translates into CASKQLETQYF.

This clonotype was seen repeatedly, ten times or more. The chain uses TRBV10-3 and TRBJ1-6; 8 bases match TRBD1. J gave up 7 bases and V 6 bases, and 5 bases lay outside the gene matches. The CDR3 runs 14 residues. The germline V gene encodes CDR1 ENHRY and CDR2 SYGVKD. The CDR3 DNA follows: TGTGCCATCAGGACGGGACAGGAGAATTCACCCCTCCACTTT. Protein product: CAIRTGQENSPLHF.

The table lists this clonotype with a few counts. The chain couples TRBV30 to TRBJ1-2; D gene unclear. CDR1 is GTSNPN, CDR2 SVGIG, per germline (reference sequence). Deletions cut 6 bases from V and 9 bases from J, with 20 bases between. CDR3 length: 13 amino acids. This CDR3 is CACSPGPNTRYTF. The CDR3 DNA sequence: TGTGCCTGCTCCCCGGGTCCTAACACACGCTACACCTTC.

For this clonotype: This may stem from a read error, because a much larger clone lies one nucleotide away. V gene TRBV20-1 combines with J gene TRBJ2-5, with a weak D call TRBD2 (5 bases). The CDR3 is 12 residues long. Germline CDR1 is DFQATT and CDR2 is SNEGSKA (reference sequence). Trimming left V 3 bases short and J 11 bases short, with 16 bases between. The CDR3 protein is CSASSRGDEQYF. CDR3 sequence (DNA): TGCAGTGCTAGTTCTCGGGGAGATGAGCAGTACTTC.

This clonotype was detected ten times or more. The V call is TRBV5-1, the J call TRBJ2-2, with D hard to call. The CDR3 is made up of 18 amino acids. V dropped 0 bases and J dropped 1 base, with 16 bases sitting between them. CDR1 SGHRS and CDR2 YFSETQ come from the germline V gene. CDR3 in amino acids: CASSLAVILHLNTGELFF. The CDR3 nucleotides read TGCGCCAGCAGCTTGGCCGTCATTCTGCACCTGAACACCGGGGAGCTGTTTTTT.

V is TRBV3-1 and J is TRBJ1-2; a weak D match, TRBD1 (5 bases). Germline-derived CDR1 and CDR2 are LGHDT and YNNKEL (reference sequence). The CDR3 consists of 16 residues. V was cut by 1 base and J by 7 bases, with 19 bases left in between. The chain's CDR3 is CASSQVIGRGFSGYTF. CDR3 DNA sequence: TGTGCCAGCAGCCAAGTCATTGGACGGGGGTTTAGTGGCTACACCTTC.

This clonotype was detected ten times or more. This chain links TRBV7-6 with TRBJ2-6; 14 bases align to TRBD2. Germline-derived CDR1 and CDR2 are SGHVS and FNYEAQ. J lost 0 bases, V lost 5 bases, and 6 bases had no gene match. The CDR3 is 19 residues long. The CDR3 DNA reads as TGTGCCAGCAGCCCCAGGACTAGCGGGGGGAGCTCTGGGGCCAACGTCCTGACTTTC. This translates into CASSPRTSGGSSGANVLTF.

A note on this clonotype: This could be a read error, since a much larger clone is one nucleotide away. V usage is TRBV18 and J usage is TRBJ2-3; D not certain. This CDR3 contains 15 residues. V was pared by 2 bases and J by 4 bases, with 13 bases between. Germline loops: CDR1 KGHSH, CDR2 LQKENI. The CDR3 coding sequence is TGTGCCAGCTCACCAAATTCGGTTCCAGCAGATACGCAGTATTTT. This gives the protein CASSPNSVPADTQYF.

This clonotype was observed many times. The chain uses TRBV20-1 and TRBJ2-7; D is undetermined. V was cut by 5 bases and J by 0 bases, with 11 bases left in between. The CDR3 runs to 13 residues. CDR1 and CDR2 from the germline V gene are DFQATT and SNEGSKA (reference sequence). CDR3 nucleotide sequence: TGCAGTGCTGGTCAACCGAGCTCCTACGAGCAGTACTTC. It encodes CSAGQPSSYEQYF.

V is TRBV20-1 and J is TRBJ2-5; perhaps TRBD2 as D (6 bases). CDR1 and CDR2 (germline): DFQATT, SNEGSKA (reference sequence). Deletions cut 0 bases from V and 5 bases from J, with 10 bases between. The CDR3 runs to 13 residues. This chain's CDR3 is CSARERGEETQYF. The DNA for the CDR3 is TGCAGTGCTAGAGAGCGGGGTGAGGAGACCCAGTACTTC.

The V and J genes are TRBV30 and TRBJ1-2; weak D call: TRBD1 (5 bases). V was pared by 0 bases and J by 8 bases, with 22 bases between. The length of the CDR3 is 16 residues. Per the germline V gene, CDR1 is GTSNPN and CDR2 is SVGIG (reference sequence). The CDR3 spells CAWSVPWDLRSRGYTF. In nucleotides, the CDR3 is TGTGCCTGGAGTGTACCCTGGGACCTCAGATCGCGAGGCTACACCTTC. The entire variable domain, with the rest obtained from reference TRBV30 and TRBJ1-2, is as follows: SQTIHQWPATLVQPVGSPLSLECTVEGTSNPNLYWYRQAAGRGLQLLFYSVGIGQISSEVPQNLSASRPQDRQFILSSKKLLLSDSGFYLCAWSVPWDLRSRGYTFGSGTRLTVV.